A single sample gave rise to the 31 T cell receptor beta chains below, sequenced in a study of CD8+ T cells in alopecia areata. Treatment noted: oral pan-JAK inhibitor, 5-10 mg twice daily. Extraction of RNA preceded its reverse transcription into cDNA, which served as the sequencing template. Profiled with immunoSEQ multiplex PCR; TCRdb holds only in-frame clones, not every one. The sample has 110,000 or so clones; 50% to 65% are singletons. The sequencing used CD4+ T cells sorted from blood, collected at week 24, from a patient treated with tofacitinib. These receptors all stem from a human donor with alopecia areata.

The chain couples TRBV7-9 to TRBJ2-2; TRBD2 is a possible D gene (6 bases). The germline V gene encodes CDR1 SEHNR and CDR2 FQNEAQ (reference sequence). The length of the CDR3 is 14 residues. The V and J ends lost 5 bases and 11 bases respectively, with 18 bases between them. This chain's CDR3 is CASSRVPGETELFF. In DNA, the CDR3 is TGTGCCAGCAGCAGAGTGCCGGGAGAGACCGAGCTGTTTTTT.

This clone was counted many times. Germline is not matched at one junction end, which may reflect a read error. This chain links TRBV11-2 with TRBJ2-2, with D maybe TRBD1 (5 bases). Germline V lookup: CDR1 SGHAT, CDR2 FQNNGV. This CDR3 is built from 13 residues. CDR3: CAGRAANTGELFF. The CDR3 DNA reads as TGTGCCGGCAGGGCTGCGAACACCGGGGAGCTGTTTTTT.

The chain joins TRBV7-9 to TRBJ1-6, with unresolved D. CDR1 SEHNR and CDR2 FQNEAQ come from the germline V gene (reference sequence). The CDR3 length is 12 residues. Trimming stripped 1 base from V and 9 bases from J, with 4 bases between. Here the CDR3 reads CASSLDSSPLHF. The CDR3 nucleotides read TGTGCCAGCAGCTTAGACAGTTCACCCCTCCACTTT.

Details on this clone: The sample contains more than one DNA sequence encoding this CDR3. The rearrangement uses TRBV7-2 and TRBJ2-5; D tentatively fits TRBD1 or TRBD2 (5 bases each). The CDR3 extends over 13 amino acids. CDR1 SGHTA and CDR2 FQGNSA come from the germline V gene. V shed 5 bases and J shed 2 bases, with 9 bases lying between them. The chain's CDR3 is CASSPGPQETQYF. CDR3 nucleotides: TGTGCCAGCAGCCCGGGGCCGCAAGAGACCCAGTACTTC.

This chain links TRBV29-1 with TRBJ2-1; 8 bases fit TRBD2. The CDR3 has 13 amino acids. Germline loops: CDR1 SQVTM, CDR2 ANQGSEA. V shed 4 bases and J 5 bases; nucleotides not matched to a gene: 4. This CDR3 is CSVALAGNNEQFF. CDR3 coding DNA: TGCAGCGTTGCCCTAGCGGGCAACAATGAGCAGTTCTTC.

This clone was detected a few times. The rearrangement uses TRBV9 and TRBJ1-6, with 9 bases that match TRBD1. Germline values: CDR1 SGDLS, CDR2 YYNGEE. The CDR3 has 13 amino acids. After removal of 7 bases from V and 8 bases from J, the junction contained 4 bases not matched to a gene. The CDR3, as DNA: TGTGCCAGCTCACGGACAGGGGATTCACCCCTCCACTTT. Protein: CASSRTGDSPLHF. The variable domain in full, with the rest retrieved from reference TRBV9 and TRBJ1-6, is DSGVTQTPKHLITATGQRVTLRCSPRSGDLSVYWYQQSLDQGLQFLIQYYNGEERAKGNILERFSAQQFPDLHSELNLSSLELGDSALYFCASSRTGDSPLHFGNGTRLTVT.

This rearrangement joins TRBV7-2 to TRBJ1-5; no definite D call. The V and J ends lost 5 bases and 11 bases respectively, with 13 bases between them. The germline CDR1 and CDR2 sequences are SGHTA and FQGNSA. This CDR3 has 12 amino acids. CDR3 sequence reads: CASSLPIGAQHF. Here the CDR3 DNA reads TGTGCCAGCAGCCTCCCCATCGGGGCCCAGCATTTT.

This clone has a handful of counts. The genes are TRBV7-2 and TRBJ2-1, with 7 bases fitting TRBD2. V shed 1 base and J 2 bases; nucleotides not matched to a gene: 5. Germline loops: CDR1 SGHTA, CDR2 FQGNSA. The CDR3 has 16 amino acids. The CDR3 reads CASSLVSSGPYNEQFF. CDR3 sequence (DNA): TGTGCCAGCAGCTTAGTGTCTAGCGGCCCCTACAATGAGCAGTTCTTC.

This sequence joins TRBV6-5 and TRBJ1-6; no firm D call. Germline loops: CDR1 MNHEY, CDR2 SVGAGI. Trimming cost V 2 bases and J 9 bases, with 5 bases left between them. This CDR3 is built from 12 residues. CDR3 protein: CASSYRFSPLHF. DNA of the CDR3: TGTGCCAGCAGTTACAGGTTTTCACCCCTCCACTTT.

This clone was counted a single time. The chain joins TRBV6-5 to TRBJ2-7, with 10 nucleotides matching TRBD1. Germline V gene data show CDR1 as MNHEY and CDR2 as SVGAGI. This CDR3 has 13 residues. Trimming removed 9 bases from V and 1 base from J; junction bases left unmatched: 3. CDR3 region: CASRQGASYEQYF. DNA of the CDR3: TGTGCCAGTCGACAGGGGGCTTCCTACGAGCAGTACTTC.

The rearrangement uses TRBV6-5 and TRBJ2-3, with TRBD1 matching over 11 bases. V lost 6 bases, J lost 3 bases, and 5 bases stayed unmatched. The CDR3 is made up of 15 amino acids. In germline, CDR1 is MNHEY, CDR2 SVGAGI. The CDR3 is CASSRGQGGTDTQYF. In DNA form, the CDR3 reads TGTGCCAGCAGCAGGGGACAGGGGGGAACAGATACGCAGTATTTT.

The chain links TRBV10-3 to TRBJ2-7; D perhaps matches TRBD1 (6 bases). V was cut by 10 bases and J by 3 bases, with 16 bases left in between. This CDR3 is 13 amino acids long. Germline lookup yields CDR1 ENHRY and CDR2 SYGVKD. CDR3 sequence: CATNRDTHYEQYF. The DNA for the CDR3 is TGTGCCACCAACCGGGACACTCACTACGAGCAGTACTTC.

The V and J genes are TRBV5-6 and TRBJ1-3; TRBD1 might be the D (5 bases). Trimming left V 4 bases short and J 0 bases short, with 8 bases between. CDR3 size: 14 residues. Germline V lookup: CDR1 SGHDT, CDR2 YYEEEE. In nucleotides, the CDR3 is TGTGCCAGCAGCGGTACAGGCTCTGGAAACACCATATATTTT. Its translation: CASSGTGSGNTIYF.

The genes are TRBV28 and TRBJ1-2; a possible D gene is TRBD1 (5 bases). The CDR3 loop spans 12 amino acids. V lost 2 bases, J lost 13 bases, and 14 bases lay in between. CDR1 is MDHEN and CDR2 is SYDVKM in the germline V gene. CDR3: CASSLRAGIITF. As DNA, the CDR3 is TGTGCCAGCAGTTTAAGGGCAGGGATAATCACCTTC.

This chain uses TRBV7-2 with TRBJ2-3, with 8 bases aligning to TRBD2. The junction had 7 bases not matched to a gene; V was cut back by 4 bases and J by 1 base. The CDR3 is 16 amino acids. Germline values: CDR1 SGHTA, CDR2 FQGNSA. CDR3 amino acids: CASSSRRRGGTDTQYF. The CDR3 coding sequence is TGTGCCAGCAGCTCACGGCGGCGGGGGGGCACAGATACGCAGTATTTT.

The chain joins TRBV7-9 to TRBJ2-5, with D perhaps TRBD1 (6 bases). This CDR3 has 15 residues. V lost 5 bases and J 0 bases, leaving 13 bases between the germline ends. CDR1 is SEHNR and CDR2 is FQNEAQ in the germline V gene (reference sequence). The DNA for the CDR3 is TGTGCCAGCAGCATCGGACAGTCCAACCAAGAGACCCAGTACTTC. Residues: CASSIGQSNQETQYF.

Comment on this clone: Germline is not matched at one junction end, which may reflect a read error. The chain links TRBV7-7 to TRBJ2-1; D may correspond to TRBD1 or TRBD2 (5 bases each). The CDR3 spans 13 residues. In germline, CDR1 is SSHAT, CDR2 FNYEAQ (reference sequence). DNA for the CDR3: TGTGCTAGCAGCTTAGAGGGGTTTGGTGAGCAGTTCTTC. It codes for CASSLEGFGEQFF.

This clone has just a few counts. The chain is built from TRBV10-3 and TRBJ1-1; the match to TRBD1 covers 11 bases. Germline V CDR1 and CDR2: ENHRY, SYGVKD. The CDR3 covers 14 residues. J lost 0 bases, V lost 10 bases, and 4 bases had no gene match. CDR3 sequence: CATGQGDMNTEAFF. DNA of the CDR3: TGTGCCACGGGACAGGGGGACATGAACACTGAAGCTTTCTTT.

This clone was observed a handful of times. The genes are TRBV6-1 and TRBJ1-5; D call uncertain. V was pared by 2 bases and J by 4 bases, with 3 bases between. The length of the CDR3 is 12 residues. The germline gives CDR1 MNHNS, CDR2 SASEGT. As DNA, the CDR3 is TGTGCCAGCAGTGAAAGGAATCAGCCCCAGCATTTT. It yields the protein CASSERNQPQHF.

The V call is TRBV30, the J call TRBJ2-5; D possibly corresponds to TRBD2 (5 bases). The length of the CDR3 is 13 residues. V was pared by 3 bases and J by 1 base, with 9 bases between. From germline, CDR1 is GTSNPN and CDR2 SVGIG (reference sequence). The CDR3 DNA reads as TGTGCCTGGAGCCAACTAGGCCAAGAGACCCAGTACTTC. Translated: CAWSQLGQETQYF.

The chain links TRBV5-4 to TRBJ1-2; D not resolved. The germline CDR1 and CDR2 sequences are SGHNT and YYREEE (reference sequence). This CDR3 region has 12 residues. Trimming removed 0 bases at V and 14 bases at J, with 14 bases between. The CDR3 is CASSLDSWVGTF. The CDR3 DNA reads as TGTGCCAGCAGCTTGGACAGTTGGGTCGGGACCTTC.

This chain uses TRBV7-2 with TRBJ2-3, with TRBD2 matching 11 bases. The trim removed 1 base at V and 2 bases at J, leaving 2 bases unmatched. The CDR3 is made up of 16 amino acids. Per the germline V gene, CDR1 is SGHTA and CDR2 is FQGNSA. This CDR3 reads CASSLVAGGFTDTQYF. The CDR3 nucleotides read TGTGCCAGCAGCTTAGTAGCGGGGGGGTTCACAGATACGCAGTATTTT.

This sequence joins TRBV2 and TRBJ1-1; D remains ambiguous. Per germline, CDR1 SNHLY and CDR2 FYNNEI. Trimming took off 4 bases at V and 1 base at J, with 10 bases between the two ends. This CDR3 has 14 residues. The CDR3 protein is CASSARRENTEAFF. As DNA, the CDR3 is TGTGCCAGCAGTGCCCGAAGGGAGAACACTGAAGCTTTCTTT.

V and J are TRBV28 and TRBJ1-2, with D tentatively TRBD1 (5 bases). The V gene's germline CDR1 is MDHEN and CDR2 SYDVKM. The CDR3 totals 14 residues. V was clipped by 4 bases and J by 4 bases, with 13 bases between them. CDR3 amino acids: CASSSGQGLYGYTF. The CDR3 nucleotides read TGTGCCAGCAGTTCTGGGCAGGGCCTCTATGGCTACACCTTC.

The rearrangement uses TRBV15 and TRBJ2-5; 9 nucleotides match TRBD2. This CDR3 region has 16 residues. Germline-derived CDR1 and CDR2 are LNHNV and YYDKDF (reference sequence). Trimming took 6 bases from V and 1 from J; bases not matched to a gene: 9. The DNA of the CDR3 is TGTGCCACCAGTCCCGGGGCTAGCGGGACCCAAGAGACCCAGTACTTC. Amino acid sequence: CATSPGASGTQETQYF. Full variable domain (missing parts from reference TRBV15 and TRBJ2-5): DAMVIQNPRYQVTQFGKPVTLSCSQTLNHNVMYWYQQKSSQAPKLLFHYYDKDFNNEADTPDNFQSRRPNTSFCFLDIRSPGLGDTAMYLCATSPGASGTQETQYFGPGTRLLVL.

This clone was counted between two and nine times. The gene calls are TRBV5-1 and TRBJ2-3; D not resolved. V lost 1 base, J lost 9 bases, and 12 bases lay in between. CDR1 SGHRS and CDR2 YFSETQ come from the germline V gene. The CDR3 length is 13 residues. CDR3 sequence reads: CASSLTLGSTQYF. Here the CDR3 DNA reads TGCGCCAGCAGCTTGACCTTGGGCAGCACGCAGTATTTT.

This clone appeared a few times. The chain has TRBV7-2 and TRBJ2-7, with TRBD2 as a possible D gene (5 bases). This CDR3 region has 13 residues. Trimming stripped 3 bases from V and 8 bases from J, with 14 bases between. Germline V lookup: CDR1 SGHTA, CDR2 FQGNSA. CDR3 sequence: CASSFGGYSQQYF. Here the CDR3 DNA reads TGTGCCAGCAGCTTCGGAGGTTACAGTCAGCAGTACTTC.

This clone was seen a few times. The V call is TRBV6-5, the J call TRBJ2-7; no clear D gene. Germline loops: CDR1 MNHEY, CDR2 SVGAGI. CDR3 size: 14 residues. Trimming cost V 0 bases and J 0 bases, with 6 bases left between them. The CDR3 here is CASSYSSSSYEQYF. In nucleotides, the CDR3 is TGTGCCAGCAGTTACTCGTCGAGCTCCTACGAGCAGTACTTC.

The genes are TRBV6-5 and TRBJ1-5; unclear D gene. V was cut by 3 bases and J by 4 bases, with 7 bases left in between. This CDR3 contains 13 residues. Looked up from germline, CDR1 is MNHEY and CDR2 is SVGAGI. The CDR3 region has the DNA TGTGCCAGCAGTTATGGCGGGAATCAGCCCCAGCATTTT. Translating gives CASSYGGNQPQHF.

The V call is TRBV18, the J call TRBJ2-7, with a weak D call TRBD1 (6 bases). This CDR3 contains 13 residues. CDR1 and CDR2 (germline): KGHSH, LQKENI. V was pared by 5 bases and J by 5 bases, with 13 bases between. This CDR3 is CASSSQGYDEQYF. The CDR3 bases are TGTGCCAGCTCATCACAGGGCTACGACGAGCAGTACTTC.

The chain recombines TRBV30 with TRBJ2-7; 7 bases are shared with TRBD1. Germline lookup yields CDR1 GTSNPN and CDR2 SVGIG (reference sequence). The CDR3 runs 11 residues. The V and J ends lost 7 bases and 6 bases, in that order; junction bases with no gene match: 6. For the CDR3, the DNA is TGTGCCTCCTCCCAGGGGGTCGAGCAGTACTTC. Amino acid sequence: CASSQGVEQYF.